This record concerns one T cell receptor (beta chain) sequence. A second about 6 to 11 cycle PCR used barcoded and J-beta primers. Each CDR3 protein is one row after TCRdb ran MiXCR on the 5' RACE reads. The sample holds 750,000 to 950,000 distinct CDR3 sequences, under 30% seen once. This entry belongs to a study of blood T cells in healthy people across ages. Looked up from germline, CDR1 is MDHEN and CDR2 is SYDVKM. The J segment lost 8 bases and the V segment lost 1 base, leaving 8 bases of the junction unmatched. The CDR3 is 15 amino acids. This sample also belongs to another study, concerning T cells of mothers and their children. That publication notes: Donation came from three healthy Caucasian mothers together with their six children.

The sequence came from a boy younger than 18 in good health. The sample consisted of blood. The rearrangement links TRBV28 to TRBJ1-3, with 7 bases that match TRBD1. CDR3 sequence (DNA): TGTGCCAGCAGTTTATCCACGGGACAGTGGGACACCATATATTTT. It encodes CASSLSTGQWDTIYF. The full variable domain, with the rest looked up from reference TRBV28 and TRBJ1-3, is DVKVTQSSRYLVKRTGEKVFLECVQDMDHENMFWYRQDPGLGLRLIYFSYDVKMKEKGDIPEGYSVSREKKERFSLILESASTNQTSMYLCASSLSTGQWDTIYFGEGSWLTVV.